This TCR beta chain was captured in a study of CD8 T cells in Susac syndrome. Trimming cost V 4 bases and J 6 bases, with 10 bases left between them. This CDR3 spans 13 amino acids. CDR1 is MNHEY, CDR2 SVGEGT, per germline. It was with random hexamers that 0.5 to 1 ug RNA was reverse transcribed. TCRdb reprocessed the immunoSEQ multiplex PCR reads with MiXCR, giving one entry per CDR3 protein. The top ten hold approximately 0.21% of the sample, which has approximately 65,000 distinct CDR3 sequences, approximately 94% seen once. This TCR was recovered from a human donor in good health. This chain uses TRBV6-2 or TRBV6-3 with TRBJ2-1; D is perhaps TRBD1 (5 bases). The sequenced sample was CD8+ T cells from PBMCs. CDR3 loop: CASSWNRFNEQFF. The CDR3 nucleotides read TGTGCCAGCAGTTGGAACAGGTTCAATGAGCAGTTCTTC.